This record concerns one T cell receptor beta chain sequence. Between the trimmed V and J ends, which lost 9 bases and 4 bases, there was a span of 11 bases. The CDR3 runs 12 residues. Germline lookup yields CDR1 KGHDR and CDR2 SFDVKD. The authors' processing: Amplifying reference gene primers gave estimates of nucleated cell counts. TCRdb's copy holds only in-frame clones and misses some; the assay was immunoSEQ multiplex PCR. V and J calls plus clone size are reproduced from that table; the DNA served to infer D and trimming. The sample includes roughly 200,000 clones, around 90% of them seen just once. The source of the sample is a study of blood T cell repertoires in COVID-19. In the study overall: From the United States, Italy and Spain came samples of acute and convalescent COVID-19. T cells, B-cell-depleted T cells, or PBMCs supplied cDNA or gDNA.

Source material: peripheral blood. The chain has TRBV24-1 and TRBJ1-1; tentatively, D is TRBD1 (5 bases). This clonotype was obtained from a man aged 40-55 years with acute or convalescent COVID-19. The CDR3 is CATGGGGTEAFF. The CDR3, as DNA: TGTGCCACCGGCGGGGGAGGCACTGAAGCTTTCTTT.